The subject of this entry is one T cell receptor (beta chain). This specimen comes from a study of blood T cell repertoires in COVID-19. About the research overall: Material from acute and convalescent COVID-19 was sourced from the United States, Italy and Spain. Sources were T cells, B-cell-depleted T cells, or PBMCs; the material itself was cDNA or gDNA.

V lost 4 bases and J 8 bases, leaving 15 bases between the germline ends. The germline V gene encodes CDR1 SGHRS and CDR2 YFSETQ. The CDR3 has 14 amino acids. Original methodology: The authors estimated nucleated cell counts from reference gene primer amplification. Sequencing was performed with immunoSEQ multiplex PCR; in TCRdb, only in-frame clones are kept and a portion is missing. D and trimming come from the DNA, and the V and J calls and clone size come from that table. Among 110,000 to 150,000 clones listed, 80% were seen once. This sequence originates from a man between 65 and 85 years old who had recovered from COVID-19. The V call is TRBV5-1, the J call TRBJ1-4, with no clear D. Sequenced input: peripheral blood. The CDR3 nucleotides are TGCGCCAGCAGCAACGGCCAAATGGGCGAAAAACTGTTTTTT. Translated, it gives CASSNGQMGEKLFF.